This entry lists 6 T cell receptor beta chains sequenced from one sample in a study of cytomegalovirus exposure and HLA in healthy donors. The PCR contained 60 Vbeta and 13 Jbeta primers. Libraries were prepared by immunoSEQ multiplex PCR; TCRdb keeps only in-frame clonotypes and omits some of them. The repertoire holds approximately 220,000 clones, with less than 85% as singletons. The sample consisted of PBMCs. The receptors originated from a young man in good health and CMV-seronegative.

This chain joins TRBV7-6 and TRBJ2-4; weak D call: TRBD1 (6 bases). Germline V gene data show CDR1 as SGHVS and CDR2 as FNYEAQ. Deletions cut 5 bases from V and 6 bases from J, with 14 bases between. This CDR3 region has 14 residues. The CDR3 sequence: CASSPEQGANIQYF. DNA of the CDR3: TGTGCCAGCAGCCCAGAACAGGGAGCAAACATTCAGTACTTC.

The chain is built from TRBV5-5 and TRBJ2-2, with unresolved D. The germline V gene encodes CDR1 SGHKS and CDR2 YYEKEE (reference sequence). The CDR3 is 14 residues long. The V end lost 7 bases, the J end lost 5 bases, and 15 bases lay between the germline ends. CDR3 bases: TGTGCCAGCCAGTTCCGGGTTGGTACCGGGGAGCTGTTTTTT. This codes for CASQFRVGTGELFF. Based on the CDR3 plus reference TRBV5-5 and TRBJ2-2, the full variable domain is DAGVTQSPTHLIKTRGQQVTLRCSPISGHKSVSWYQQVLGQGPQFIFQYYEKEERGRGNFPDRFSARQFPNYSSELNVNALLLGDSALYLCASQFRVGTGELFFGEGSRLTVL.

A few counts support this clone. The genes are TRBV5-1 and TRBJ2-3; possible D gene TRBD2, 5 bases. Germline CDR1 is SGHRS and CDR2 is YFSETQ. There are 14 residues in the CDR3. Trimming cost V 0 bases and J 1 base, with 6 bases left between them. CDR3: CASSLVEGTDTQYF. The CDR3 nucleotides are TGCGCCAGCAGCTTGGTGGAGGGCACAGATACGCAGTATTTT.

The sample holds one count of this clone. The J gene is TRBJ1-6, the V gene TRBV4-1; D unresolved. Trimming removed 3 bases at V and 7 bases at J, with 4 bases between. The CDR3 is made up of 12 amino acids. The germline gives CDR1 MGHRA, CDR2 YSYEKL. The CDR3 coding sequence is TGCGCCAGCAGCCAGGGCAATTCACCCCTCCACTTT. This sequence encodes CASSQGNSPLHF.

This clone came up once. The V gene is TRBV5-1, the J gene TRBJ2-5; TRBD2 aligns across 11 bases. Losses at the gene ends were 7 bases for V and 3 bases for J; bases not matched to a gene: 5. This CDR3 is built from 14 residues. From germline, CDR1 is SGHRS and CDR2 YFSETQ. CDR3 amino acids: CASSGTSGKETQYF. The CDR3 DNA reads TGCGCCAGCTCCGGGACTAGCGGAAAAGAGACCCAGTACTTC.

This rearrangement joins TRBV6-6 to TRBJ1-1, with 8 bases identical to TRBD1. J was trimmed by 2 bases and V by 6 bases; bases with no gene match: 5. The CDR3 totals 14 residues. From germline, CDR1 is MNHNY and CDR2 SVGAGI (reference sequence). The DNA for the CDR3 is TGTGCCAGCAGCAAACAGGGGGATAACACTGAAGCTTTCTTT. This translates into CASSKQGDNTEAFF.